The rows below give T cell receptor beta chains drawn from one sample of a study of T cell changes during pregnancy in multiple sclerosis. The table came from immunoSEQ multiplex PCR; TCRdb's copy has only in-frame clones and leaves some out. The sample records 75,000 to 100,000 clones, about nine tenths being singletons. The material sequenced was peripheral blood, taken after pregnancy. The receptor set was obtained from a female donor in good health, enrolled as a control in a pregnancy study. Each CDR3 is given with its conserved first and last residue. D genes are given only for firm matches. Only part of the rows carry a size: once, few, many, or a class if the clone is expanded.

>TRBV7-6|TRBD1|.|TRBJ1-4
TGTGCCAGCAGCTTAGGTGGACAGGGTTACGAAAAACTGTTTTTT
CASSLGGQGYEKLFF
>TRBV28|.|.|TRBJ1-6
TGTGCCAGCAGTTTGAGTTCACCCCTCCACTTT
CASSLSSPLHF
>TRBV29-1|.|.|TRBJ2-3
TGCAGCGTTTTCTCGGGGGATACGCAGTATTTT
CSVFSGDTQYF
>TRBV2|.|.|TRBJ2-7
TGTGCCAGCAGTATTCACCGGGAACCCTACGAGCAGTACTTC
CASSIHREPYEQYF
>TRBV28|.|.|TRBJ1-2
TGTGCCAGCAGTTTACCGGGAGCTCAGACGGGGTATGGCTACACCTTC
CASSLPGAQTGYGYTF
>TRBV11-2|TRBD2|.|TRBJ2-3
TGTGCCAGCAGCTCGACTAGCGGGGGGGCAGATACGCAGTATTTT
CASSSTSGGADTQYF
>TRBV30|TRBD1|.|TRBJ2-5
TGTGCCTGGAGGAGACAGGGGGAAGAGACCCAGTACTTC
CAWRRQGEETQYF
>TRBV7-3|TRBD1|many|TRBJ2-1
TGTGCCAGCAGCCTCGGACAGGCGTACAATGAGCAGTTCTTC
CASSLGQAYNEQFF
>TRBV4-1|TRBD2|.|TRBJ2-1
TGCGCCAGCAGCCAAGTAAGCGGGGGCGAGCAGTTCTTC
CASSQVSGGEQFF
>TRBV7-9|.|few|TRBJ1-4
TGTGCCAGCAGCTCCTGGGCTGAAAAACTGTTTTTT
CASSSWAEKLFF
>TRBV29-1|.|.|TRBJ1-1
TGCAGCACCTCGGGACAAGCTGACACTGAAGCTTTCTTT
CSTSGQADTEAFF
>TRBV9|.|.|TRBJ1-3
TGTGCCAGCAGCCTCATAGAGGGCTCTGGAAACACCATATATTTT
CASSLIEGSGNTIYF
>TRBV4-1|.|.|TRBJ2-7
TGCGCCAGCAGCCAAGGGTCCTTCGGGAATTACGAGCAGTACTTC
CASSQGSFGNYEQYF
>TRBV5-1|.|few|TRBJ1-6
TGCGCCAGCAGCTTGGGTTACGAGGGATGGAATTCACCCCTCCACTTT
CASSLGYEGWNSPLHF
>TRBV7-2|.|once|TRBJ1-5
TGTGCCAGCAGCTTAGGACCTCAGGGTGGCCAGCCCCAGCATTTT
CASSLGPQGGQPQHF
>TRBV4-1|TRBD1|.|TRBJ1-1
TGCGCCAGCAGCCAACAAAGGACCAGGGGGGAAGCTTTCTTT
CASSQQRTRGEAFF
>TRBV6-5|.|.|TRBJ1-2
TGTGCCAGCAGTTACAGCCAGGCCGCTAACTATGGCTACACCTTC
CASSYSQAANYGYTF